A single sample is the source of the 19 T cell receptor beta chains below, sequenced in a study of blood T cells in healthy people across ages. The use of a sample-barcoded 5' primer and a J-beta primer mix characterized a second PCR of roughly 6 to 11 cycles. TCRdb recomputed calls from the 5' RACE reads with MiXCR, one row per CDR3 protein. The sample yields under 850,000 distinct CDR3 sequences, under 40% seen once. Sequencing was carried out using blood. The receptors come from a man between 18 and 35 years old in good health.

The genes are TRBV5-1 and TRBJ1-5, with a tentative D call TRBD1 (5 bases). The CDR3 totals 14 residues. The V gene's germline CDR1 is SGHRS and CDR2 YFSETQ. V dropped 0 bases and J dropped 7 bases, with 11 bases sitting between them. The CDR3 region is CASSLGGERQPQHF. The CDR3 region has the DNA TGCGCCAGCAGCTTGGGGGGGGAGCGGCAGCCCCAGCATTTT.

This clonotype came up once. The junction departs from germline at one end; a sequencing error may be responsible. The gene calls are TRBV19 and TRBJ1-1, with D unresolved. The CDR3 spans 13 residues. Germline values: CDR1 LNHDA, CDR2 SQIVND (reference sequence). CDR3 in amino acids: CASSIGSRREGFF. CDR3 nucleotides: TGTGCCAGTAGTATAGGAAGCCGCAGAGAAGGTTTCTTT.

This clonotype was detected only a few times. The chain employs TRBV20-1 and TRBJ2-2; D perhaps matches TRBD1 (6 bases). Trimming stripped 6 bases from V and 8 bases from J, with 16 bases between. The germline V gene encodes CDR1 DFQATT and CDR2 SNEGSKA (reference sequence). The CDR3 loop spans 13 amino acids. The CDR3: CSAGRQDEGELFF. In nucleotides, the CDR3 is TGCAGTGCAGGAAGACAGGATGAAGGGGAGCTGTTTTTT.

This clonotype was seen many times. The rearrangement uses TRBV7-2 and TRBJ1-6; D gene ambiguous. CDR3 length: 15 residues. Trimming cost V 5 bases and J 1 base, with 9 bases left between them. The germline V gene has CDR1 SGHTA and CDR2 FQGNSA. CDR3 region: CASSPRGSYNSPLHF. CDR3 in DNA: TGTGCCAGCAGCCCCAGAGGGTCCTATAATTCACCCCTCCACTTT.

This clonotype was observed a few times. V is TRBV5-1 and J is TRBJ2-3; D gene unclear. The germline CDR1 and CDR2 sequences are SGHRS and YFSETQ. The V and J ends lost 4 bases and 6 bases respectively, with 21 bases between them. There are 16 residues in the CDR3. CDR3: CASSIGRAVSVDTQYF. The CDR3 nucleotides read TGCGCCAGCAGCATCGGGCGAGCCGTTTCGGTCGATACGCAGTATTTT. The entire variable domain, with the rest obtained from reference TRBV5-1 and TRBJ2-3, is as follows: KAGVTQTPRYLIKTRGQQVTLSCSPISGHRSVSWYQQTPGQGLQFLFEYFSETQRNKGNFPGRFSGRQFSNSRSEMNVSTLELGDSALYLCASSIGRAVSVDTQYFGPGTRLTVL.

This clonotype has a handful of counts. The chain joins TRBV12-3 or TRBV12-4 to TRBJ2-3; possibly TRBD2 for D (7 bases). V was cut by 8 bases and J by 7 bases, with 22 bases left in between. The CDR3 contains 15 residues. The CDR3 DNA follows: TGTGCCAGCGAGAAGGGGGGGATACGCACGAATACGCAGTATTTT. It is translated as CASEKGGIRTNTQYF.

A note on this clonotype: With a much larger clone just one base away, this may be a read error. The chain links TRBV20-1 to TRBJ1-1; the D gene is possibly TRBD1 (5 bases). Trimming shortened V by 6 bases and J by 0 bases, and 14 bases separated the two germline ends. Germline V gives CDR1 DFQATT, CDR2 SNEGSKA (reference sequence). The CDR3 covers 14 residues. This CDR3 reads CSAPPGGMNTEAFF. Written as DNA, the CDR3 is TGCAGTGCCCCCCCCGGGGGGATGAACACTGAAGCTTTCTTT.

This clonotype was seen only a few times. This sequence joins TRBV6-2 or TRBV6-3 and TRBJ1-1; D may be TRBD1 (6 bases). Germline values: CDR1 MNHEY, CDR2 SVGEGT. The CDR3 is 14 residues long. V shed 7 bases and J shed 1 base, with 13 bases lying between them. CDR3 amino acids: CASKGGIQNTEAFF. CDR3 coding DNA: TGTGCCAGCAAGGGGGGGATACAGAACACTGAAGCTTTCTTT.

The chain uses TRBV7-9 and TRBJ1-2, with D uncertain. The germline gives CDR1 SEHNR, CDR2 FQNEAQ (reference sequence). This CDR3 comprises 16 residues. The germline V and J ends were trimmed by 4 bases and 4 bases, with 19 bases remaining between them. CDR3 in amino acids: CASSSTDAGLTYGYTF. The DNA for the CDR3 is TGTGCCAGCAGCTCAACAGATGCAGGTCTCACCTATGGCTACACCTTC.

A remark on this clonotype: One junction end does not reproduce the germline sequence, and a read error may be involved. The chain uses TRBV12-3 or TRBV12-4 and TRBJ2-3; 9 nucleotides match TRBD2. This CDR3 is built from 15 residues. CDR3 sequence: CASSLRGGARDMQYF. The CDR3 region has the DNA TGTGCCAGCAGTTTACGCGGGGGGGCAAGAGATATGCAGTATTTT.

This CDR3 reads CSAGSGVGGGGTQYF. CDR3 bases: TGCAGCGCTGGGTCGGGAGTCGGGGGAGGAGGTACGCAGTATTTT. V is TRBV29-1 and J is TRBJ2-3; TRBD2 might be the D (6 bases). The germline CDR1 and CDR2 sequences are SQVTM and ANQGSEA. V was pared by 7 bases and J by 8 bases, with 25 bases between. The CDR3 has 15 amino acids.

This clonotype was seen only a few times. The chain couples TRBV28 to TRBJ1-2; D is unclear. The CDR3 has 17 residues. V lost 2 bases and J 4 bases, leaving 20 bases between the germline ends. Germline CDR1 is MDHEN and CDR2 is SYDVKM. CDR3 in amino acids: CASSLAAGNDLAYGYTF. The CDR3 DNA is TGTGCCAGCAGTTTAGCGGCAGGTAACGATCTTGCCTATGGCTACACCTTC.

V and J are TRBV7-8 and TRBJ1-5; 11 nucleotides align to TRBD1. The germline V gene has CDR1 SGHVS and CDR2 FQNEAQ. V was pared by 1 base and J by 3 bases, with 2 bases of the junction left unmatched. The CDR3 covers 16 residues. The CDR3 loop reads CASSLDGQGANQPQHF. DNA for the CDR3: TGTGCCAGCAGCTTAGACGGACAGGGGGCCAATCAGCCCCAGCATTTT.

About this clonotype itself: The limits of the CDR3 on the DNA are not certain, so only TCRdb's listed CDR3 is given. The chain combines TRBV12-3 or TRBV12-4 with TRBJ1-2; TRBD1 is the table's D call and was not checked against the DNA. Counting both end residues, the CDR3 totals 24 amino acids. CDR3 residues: CASSLGQGPMNTEAFFGAADGYTF.

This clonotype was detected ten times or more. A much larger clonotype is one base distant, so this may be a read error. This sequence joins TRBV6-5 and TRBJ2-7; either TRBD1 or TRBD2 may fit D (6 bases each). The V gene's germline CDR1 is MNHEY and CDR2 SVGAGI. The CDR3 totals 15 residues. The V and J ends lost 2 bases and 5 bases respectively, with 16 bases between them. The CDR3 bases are TGTGCCAGCAGTTACGGGGGGCCTAGGTTCGACGAGCAGTACTTC. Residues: CASSYGGPRFDEQYF.

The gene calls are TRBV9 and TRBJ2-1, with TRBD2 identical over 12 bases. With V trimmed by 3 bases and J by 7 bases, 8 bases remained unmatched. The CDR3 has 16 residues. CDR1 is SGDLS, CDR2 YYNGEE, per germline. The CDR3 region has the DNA TGTGCCAGCAGCGCTAGCGGACTAGCGGGGAAGAATGAGCAGTTCTTC. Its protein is CASSASGLAGKNEQFF.

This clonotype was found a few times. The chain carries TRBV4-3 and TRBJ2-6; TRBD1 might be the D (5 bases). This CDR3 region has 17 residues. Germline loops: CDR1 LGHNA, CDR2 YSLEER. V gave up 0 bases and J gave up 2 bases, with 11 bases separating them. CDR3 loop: CASSQEPAGTGANVLTF. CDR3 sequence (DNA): TGCGCCAGCAGCCAAGAACCGGCAGGGACTGGGGCCAACGTCCTGACTTTC.

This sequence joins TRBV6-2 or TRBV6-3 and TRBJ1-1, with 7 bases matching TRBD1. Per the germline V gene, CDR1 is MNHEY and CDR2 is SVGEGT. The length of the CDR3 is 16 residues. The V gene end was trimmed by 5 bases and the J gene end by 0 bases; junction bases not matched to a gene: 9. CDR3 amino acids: CASSPGTVQMNTEAFF. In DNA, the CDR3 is TGTGCCAGCAGTCCAGGGACAGTACAGATGAACACTGAAGCTTTCTTT.

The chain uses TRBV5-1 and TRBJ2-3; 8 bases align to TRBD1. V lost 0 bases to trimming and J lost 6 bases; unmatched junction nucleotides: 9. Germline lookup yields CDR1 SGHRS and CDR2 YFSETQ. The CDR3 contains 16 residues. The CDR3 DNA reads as TGCGCCAGCAGCTTGGGTGCCCCGACAGGGGTGGATACGCAGTATTTT. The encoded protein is CASSLGAPTGVDTQYF.